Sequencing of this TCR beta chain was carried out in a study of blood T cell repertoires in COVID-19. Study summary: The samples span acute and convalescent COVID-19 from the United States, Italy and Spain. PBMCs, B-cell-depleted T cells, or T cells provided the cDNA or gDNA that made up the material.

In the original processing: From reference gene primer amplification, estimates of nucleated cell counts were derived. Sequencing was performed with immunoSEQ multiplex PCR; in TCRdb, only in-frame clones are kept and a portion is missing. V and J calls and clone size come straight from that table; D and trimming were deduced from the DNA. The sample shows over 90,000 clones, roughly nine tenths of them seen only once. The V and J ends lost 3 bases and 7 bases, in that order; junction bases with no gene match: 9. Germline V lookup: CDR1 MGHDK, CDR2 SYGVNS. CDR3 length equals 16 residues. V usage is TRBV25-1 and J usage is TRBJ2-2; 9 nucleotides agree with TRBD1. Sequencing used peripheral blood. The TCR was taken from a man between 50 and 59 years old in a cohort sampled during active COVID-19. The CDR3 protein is CASSDAGTGRNGELFF. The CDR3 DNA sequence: TGTGCCAGCAGTGATGCCGGGACAGGGAGAAACGGGGAGCTGTTTTTT.